The T cell receptor beta chain under discussion was sequenced for a study of CD8 T cell repertoires and HIV-1 epitope variants. The CDR3 totals 14 residues. Unmatched junction bases numbered 7, after V lost 3 bases and J lost 8 bases. In germline, CDR1 is SGHVS, CDR2 FNYEAQ. A word on this clone: Its matching antigen is unknown.

TCRdb's copy holds only in-frame clones and misses some; the assay was immunoSEQ multiplex PCR. The sample records about 7,000 clones, less than 75% being singletons. The V call is TRBV7-6, the J call TRBJ2-1; the match to TRBD2 covers 7 bases. This receptor was identified in a male donor with HIV. The sequenced sample consisted of cultured CD8+ T cells derived from PBMCs. In nucleotides, the CDR3 is TGTGCCAGCAGCTTGGGCGGGAGAGGCGATGAGCAGTTCTTC. As protein: CASSLGGRGDEQFF.